This T cell receptor beta chain derives from a study of identical twins. TCRdb re-called the 5' RACE reads through MiXCR, storing one row per CDR3 protein. This sample carries hundreds of thousands of distinct CDR3 sequences, more than 6.5% of them seen once, and the ten largest clones take roughly 0.9%. This clonotype was counted many times. V was clipped by 5 bases and J by 5 bases, with 13 bases between them. The CDR3 runs 13 residues. Germline CDR1 reads MNHEY; CDR2 reads SVGEGT. Another study also made use of these data, one on yellow fever vaccine responses in identical twins.

The specimen sequenced was PBMCs. The receptor comes from a woman aged 18 to 35 in good health. The chain joins TRBV6-2 or TRBV6-3 to TRBJ2-7; D remains unclear. The CDR3 sequence is CASSTRTSDEQYF. CDR3 nucleotide sequence: TGTGCCAGCAGTACCCGGACGAGCGACGAGCAGTACTTC.